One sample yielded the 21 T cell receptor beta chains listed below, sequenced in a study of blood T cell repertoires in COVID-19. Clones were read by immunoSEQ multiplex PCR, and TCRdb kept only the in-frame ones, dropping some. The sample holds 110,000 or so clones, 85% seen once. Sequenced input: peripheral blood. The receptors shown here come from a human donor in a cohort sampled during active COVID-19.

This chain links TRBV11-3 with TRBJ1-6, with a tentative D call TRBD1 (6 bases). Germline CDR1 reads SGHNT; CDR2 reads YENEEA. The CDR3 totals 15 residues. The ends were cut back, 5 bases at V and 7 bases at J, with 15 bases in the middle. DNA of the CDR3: TGTGCCAGCAGCCGAGGGGGGGGCGAGAATTCACCCCTCCACTTT. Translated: CASSRGGGENSPLHF.

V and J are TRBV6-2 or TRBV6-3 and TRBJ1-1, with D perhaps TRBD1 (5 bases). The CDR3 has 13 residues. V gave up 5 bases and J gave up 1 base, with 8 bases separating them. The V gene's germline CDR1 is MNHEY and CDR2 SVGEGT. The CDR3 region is CASSKDRNTEAFF. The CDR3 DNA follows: TGTGCCAGCAGTAAAGACAGGAACACTGAAGCTTTCTTT.

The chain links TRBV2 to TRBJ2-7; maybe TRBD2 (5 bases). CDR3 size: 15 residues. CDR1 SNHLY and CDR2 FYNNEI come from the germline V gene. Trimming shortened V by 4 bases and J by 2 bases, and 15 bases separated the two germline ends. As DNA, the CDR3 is TGTGCCAGCAGTGGTCGGGAAGGAGGAGCCTACGAGCAGTACTTC. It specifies CASSGREGGAYEQYF.

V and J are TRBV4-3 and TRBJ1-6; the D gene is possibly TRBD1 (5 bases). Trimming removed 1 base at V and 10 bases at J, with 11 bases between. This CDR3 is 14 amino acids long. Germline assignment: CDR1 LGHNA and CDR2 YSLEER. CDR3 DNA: TGCGCCAGCAGCCAAGGGTCAGGGAGGTCACCCCTCCACTTT. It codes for CASSQGSGRSPLHF.

CDR3 DNA sequence: TGCAGTGCTAGAGGGACAGGGGACCAGTTCTTC. Its protein product is CSARGTGDQFF. This chain connects TRBV20-1 to TRBJ2-1; 9 bases are shared with TRBD1. Germline values: CDR1 DFQATT, CDR2 SNEGSKA (reference sequence). There are 11 residues in the CDR3. Trimming took 1 base from V and 13 from J; bases not matched to a gene: 2.

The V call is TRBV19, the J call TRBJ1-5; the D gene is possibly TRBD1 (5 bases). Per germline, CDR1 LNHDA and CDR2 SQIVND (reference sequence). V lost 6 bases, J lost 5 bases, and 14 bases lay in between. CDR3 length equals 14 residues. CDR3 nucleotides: TGTGCCAGTAGCCTCCAGGGAAGGGATCAGCCCCAGCATTTT. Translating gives CASSLQGRDQPQHF.

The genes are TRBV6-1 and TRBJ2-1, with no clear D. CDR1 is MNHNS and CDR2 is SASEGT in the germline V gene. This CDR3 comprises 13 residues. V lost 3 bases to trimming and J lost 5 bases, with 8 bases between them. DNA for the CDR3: TGTGCCAGCAGTGACAGGATAAACAATGAGCAGTTCTTC. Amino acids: CASSDRINNEQFF.

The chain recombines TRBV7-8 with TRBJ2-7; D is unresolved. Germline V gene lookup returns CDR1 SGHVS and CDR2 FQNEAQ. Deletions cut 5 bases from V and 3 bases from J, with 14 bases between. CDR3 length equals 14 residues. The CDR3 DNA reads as TGTGCCAGCAGCCCCATTACAGATTTCTACGAGCAGTACTTC. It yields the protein CASSPITDFYEQYF. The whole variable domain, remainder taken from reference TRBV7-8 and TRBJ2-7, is GAGVSQSPRYKVAKRGQDVALRCDPISGHVSLFWYQQALGQGPEFLTYFQNEAQLDKSGLPSDRFFAERPEGSVSTLKIQRTQQEDSAVYLCASSPITDFYEQYFGPGTRLTVT.

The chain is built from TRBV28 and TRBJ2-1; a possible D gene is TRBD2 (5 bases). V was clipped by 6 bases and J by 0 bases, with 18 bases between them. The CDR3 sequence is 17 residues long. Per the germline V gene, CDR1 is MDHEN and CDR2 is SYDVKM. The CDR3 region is CASRLVSGLSSYNEQFF. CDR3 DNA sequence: TGTGCCAGCAGATTAGTCAGCGGCTTAAGCTCCTACAATGAGCAGTTCTTC.

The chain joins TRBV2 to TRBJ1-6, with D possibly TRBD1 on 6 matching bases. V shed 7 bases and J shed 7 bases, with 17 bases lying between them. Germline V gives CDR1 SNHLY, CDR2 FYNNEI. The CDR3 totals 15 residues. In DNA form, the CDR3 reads TGTGCCAGCAACCGAAGGACAGAAATAAATTCACCCCTCCACTTT. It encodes CASNRRTEINSPLHF.

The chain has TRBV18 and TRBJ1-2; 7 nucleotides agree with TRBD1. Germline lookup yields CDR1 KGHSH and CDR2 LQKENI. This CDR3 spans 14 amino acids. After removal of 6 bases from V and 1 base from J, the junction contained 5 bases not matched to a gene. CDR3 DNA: TGTGCCAGCTCCACCAACAGGGGTAACTATGGCTACACCTTC. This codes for CASSTNRGNYGYTF.

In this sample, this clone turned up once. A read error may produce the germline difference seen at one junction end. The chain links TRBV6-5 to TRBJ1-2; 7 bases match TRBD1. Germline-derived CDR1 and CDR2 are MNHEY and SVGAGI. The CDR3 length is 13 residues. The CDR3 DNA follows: TGTGCCGGCAGCCAGGACAGGATCTATGGCTACACCTTC. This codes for CAGSQDRIYGYTF.

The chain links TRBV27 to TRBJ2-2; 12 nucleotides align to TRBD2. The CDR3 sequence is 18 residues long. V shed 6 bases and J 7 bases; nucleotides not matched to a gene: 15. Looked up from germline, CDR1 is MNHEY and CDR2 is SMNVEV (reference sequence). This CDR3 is CASSRATSGGLVIGELFF. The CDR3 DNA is TGTGCCAGCAGCCGCGCGACTAGCGGGGGCTTAGTAATCGGGGAGCTGTTTTTT.

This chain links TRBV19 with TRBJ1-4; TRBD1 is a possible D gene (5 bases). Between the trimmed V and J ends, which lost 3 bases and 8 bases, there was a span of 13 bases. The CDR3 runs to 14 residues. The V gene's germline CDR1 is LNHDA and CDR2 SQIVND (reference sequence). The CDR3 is CASSIQGSGEKLFF. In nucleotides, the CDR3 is TGTGCCAGTAGTATCCAGGGTTCAGGGGAAAAACTGTTTTTT.

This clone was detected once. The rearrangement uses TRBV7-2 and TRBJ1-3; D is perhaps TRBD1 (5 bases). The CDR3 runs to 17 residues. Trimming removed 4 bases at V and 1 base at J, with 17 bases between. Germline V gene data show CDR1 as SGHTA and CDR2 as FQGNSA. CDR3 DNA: TGTGCCAGCAGCTCCACTTTCATGGGGCGATCTGGAAACACCATATATTTT. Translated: CASSSTFMGRSGNTIYF.

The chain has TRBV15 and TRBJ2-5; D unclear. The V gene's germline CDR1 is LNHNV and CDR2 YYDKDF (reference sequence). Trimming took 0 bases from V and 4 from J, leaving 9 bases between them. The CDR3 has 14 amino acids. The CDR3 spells CATSRDLGPETQYF. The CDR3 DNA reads TGTGCCACCAGCAGAGATCTGGGCCCAGAGACCCAGTACTTC.

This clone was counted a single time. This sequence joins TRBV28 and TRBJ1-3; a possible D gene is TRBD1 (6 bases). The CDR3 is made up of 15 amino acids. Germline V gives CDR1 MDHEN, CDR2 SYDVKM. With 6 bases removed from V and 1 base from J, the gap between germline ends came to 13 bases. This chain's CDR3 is CASSPGAVSGNTIYF. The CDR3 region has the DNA TGTGCCAGCAGCCCAGGGGCGGTTTCTGGAAACACCATATATTTT.

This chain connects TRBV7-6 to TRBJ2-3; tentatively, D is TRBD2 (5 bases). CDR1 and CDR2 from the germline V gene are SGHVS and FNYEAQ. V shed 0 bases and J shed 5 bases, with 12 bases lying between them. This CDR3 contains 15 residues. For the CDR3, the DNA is TGTGCCAGCAGCTTAGCCCCCACCGAGGGAGATACGCAGTATTTT. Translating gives CASSLAPTEGDTQYF.

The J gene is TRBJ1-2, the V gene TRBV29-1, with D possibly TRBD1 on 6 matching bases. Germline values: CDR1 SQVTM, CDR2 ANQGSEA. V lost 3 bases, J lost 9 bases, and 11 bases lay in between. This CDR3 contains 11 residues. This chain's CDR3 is CSVDWDNSYTF. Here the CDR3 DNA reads TGCAGCGTTGATTGGGACAATAGCTACACCTTC. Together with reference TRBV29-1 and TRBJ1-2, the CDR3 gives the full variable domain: SAVISQKPSRDICQRGTSLTIQCQVDSQVTMMFWYRQQPGQSLTLIATANQGSEATYESGFVIDKFPISRPNLTFSTLTVSNMSPEDSSIYLCSVDWDNSYTFGSGTRLTVV.

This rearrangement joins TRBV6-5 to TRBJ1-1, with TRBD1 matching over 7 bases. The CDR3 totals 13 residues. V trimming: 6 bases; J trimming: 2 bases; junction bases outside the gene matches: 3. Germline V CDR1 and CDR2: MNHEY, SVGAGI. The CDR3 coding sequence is TGTGCCAGCAGCCGGGACAGAAACACTGAAGCTTTCTTT. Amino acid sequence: CASSRDRNTEAFF.

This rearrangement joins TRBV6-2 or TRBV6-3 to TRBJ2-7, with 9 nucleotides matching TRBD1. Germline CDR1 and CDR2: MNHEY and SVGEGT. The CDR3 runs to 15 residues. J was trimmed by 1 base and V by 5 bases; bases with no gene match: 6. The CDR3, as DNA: TGTGCCAGCAGTCGCAGACAGGGGGATTCCTACGAGCAGTACTTC. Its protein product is CASSRRQGDSYEQYF.